The present T cell receptor (beta chain) was sequenced within a study of cytomegalovirus exposure and HLA in healthy donors. For the study at large: One earlier analysis, a look at approximately 190 million T cells, found approximately 120 million unique TCR beta sequences. Caucasian-associated ancestry cluster membership applied to around 80% of 398 genotyped donors. Study results and caveats: Later analysis identified several of the most significant clusters that appeared linked to common viral pathogens. Earlier results showed most TCR beta V segments being productive about 90% or about 30% of the time.

PCR amplification relied on 60 Vbeta primers (plus 13 Jbeta primers). TCRdb's table, derived via immunoSEQ multiplex PCR, lists solely in-frame clones and lacks some. The sample comprises roughly 150,000 clones, approximately 80% of which are singletons, and roughly 9.3% rests with the top ten. The ends lost 4 bases at V and 4 bases at J; junction bases unmatched: 6. CDR3 length equals 14 residues. Per germline, CDR1 LNHDA and CDR2 SQIVND (reference sequence). About this clone itself: Its cognate antigen is unknown.

The receptor comes from a man in his late teens or twenties in good health and CMV-seropositive. The chain has TRBV19 and TRBJ1-2; 7 positions agree with TRBD1. Sequencing was done on a sample of PBMCs. The CDR3 here is CASSTRTGPYGYTF. As DNA, the CDR3 is TGTGCCAGTAGTACCCGGACAGGCCCCTATGGCTACACCTTC.